The clone carrying this T cell receptor (beta chain) was counted at least ten times. Via MiXCR, TCRdb re-called the reads, giving one row per CDR3 protein. The sample holds some 220,000 distinct CDR3 sequences, around 30% seen once. The CDR3 length is 18 residues. The J segment lost 7 bases and the V segment lost 6 bases, leaving 11 bases of the junction unmatched. From germline, CDR1 is MDHEN and CDR2 SYDVKM. This sample stems from a study of kidney transplant recipient with SARS-CoV-2 infection. The source of this sequence is a young adult male patient who had COVID-19 and was a kidney transplant recipient. Some of these T cells may belong to the graft donor. The material was a blood sample, obtained at baseline and around day 110 from a kidney transplant recipient. The chain carries TRBV28 and TRBJ2-2; TRBD2 matches 16 bases. As DNA, the CDR3 is TGTGCCAGCAGAGGGACTAGCGGGAGGGCCTTCCGTGACGGGGAGCTGTTTTTT. This gives the protein CASRGTSGRAFRDGELFF.